The 8 T cell receptor beta chains below were found in one sample sequenced in a study of cytomegalovirus exposure and HLA in healthy donors. Vbeta (60) and Jbeta (13) primers were used in the PCR. The data were produced by immunoSEQ multiplex PCR, yet TCRdb's version contains in-frame clones alone and is incomplete. The table lists around 150,000 clones, about 63% of them singletons. Sequences were obtained from PBMCs. The receptors stem from a woman aged 40 to 50 in good health and CMV-seropositive.

The chain employs TRBV4-3 and TRBJ2-3, with 10 positions matching TRBD1. CDR1 and CDR2 (germline): LGHNA, YSLEER. Losses at the gene ends were 4 bases for V and 4 bases for J; bases not matched to a gene: 8. The CDR3 has 16 residues. CDR3 protein: CASSLAGTGVADTQYF. In DNA form, the CDR3 reads TGCGCCAGCAGCCTCGCCGGGACAGGGGTTGCAGATACGCAGTATTTT.

With regard to this clone: One end of the junction is discordant with germline, which a read error may explain. The genes are TRBV5-4 and TRBJ1-6; D may be TRBD1 (5 bases). The CDR3 runs 14 residues. Germline lookup yields CDR1 SGHNT and CDR2 YYREEE (reference sequence). CDR3 DNA sequence: TGTGCCAGCAGCTGGGACGGGAGGAATTCACCCCTCAACTTT. Amino acids: CASSWDGRNSPLNF.

The chain has TRBV9 and TRBJ2-2; 9 bases map to TRBD1. CDR3 length equals 15 residues. With V trimmed by 3 bases and J by 4 bases, 4 bases remained unmatched. Germline V gene data show CDR1 as SGDLS and CDR2 as YYNGEE. In nucleotides, the CDR3 is TGTGCCAGCAGCGGCAGGGACAGGGCCACCGGGGAGCTGTTTTTT. Translation: CASSGRDRATGELFF.

The J gene is TRBJ2-3, the V gene TRBV9; 7 nucleotides align to TRBD1. This CDR3 region has 16 residues. The junction had 4 bases not matched to a gene; V was cut back by 0 bases and J by 0 bases. Germline V lookup: CDR1 SGDLS, CDR2 YYNGEE. The CDR3 DNA reads TGTGCCAGCAGCGTAGGAACAGGGGCTAGCACAGATACGCAGTATTTT. Protein sequence: CASSVGTGASTDTQYF.

J is TRBJ1-4 and V is TRBV28; D gene uncertain. The germline V and J ends were trimmed by 8 bases and 0 bases, with 7 bases remaining between them. Looked up from germline, CDR1 is MDHEN and CDR2 is SYDVKM. This CDR3 spans 13 amino acids. CDR3 nucleotides: TGTGCCAGCCTCGGGTCAACTAATGAAAAACTGTTTTTT. It specifies CASLGSTNEKLFF. The full variable domain, rest sourced from reference TRBV28 and TRBJ1-4, is DVKVTQSSRYLVKRTGEKVFLECVQDMDHENMFWYRQDPGLGLRLIYFSYDVKMKEKGDIPEGYSVSREKKERFSLILESASTNQTSMYLCASLGSTNEKLFFGSGTQLSVL.

This clone was seen only once. This sequence joins TRBV21-1 and TRBJ1-5; the table's D call, TRBD1, was not checked against the DNA. TRBV21-1 is tagged as a pseudogene. This CDR3 region has 16 residues. CDR3 amino acids: CASSTGSRGIDQPQHF. Here the CDR3 DNA reads TGTGCCAGCAGCACCGGATCGAGGGGGATTGATCAGCCCCAGCATTTT.

The V and J genes are TRBV15 and TRBJ1-5; D is possibly TRBD1 (5 bases). V lost 0 bases and J 6 bases, leaving 9 bases between the germline ends. Germline V gives CDR1 LNHNV, CDR2 YYDKDF (reference sequence). The CDR3 covers 14 residues. CDR3 nucleotide sequence: TGTGCCACCAGCAGAGACAGGGCCGGTCAGCCCCAGCATTTT. Encoded protein: CATSRDRAGQPQHF. Using reference TRBV15 and TRBJ1-5 for the parts outside the CDR3, the full variable domain is DAMVIQNPRYQVTQFGKPVTLSCSQTLNHNVMYWYQQKSSQAPKLLFHYYDKDFNNEADTPDNFQSRRPNTSFCFLDIRSPGLGDTAMYLCATSRDRAGQPQHFGDGTRLSIL.

The chain couples TRBV7-6 to TRBJ2-2; D might be TRBD2 (6 bases). Germline V lookup: CDR1 SGHVS, CDR2 FNYEAQ. This CDR3 contains 16 residues. V was cut by 1 base and J by 5 bases, with 14 bases left in between. CDR3 DNA sequence: TGTGCCAGCAGCTTAGTGGTCGGGAGAGGAACCGGGGAGCTGTTTTTT. Residues: CASSLVVGRGTGELFF.